The present T cell receptor beta chain was sequenced within a study of shared clonotypes between healthy human individuals (dated by TCRdb to the early 2020s). For context, the study as a whole: The cohort included a few men and a couple of women between 18 and 49 years of age. For each donor, CD4 naive and CD4 memory were each given three plates, CD8 naive was given two plates, and CD8 memory was given one plate. To estimate repertoire size and how much clonotypes are shared between individuals, the study performed deep sequencing of blood TCR repertoires from roughly five healthy adults. Different laboratories and diverse techniques were used to prepare libraries and sequence TCR repertoires, to increase sequencing depth and limit assay-specific biases. Leukapheresis yielded between about 0.9 and 9 billion PBMCs per donor.

General conclusions and limits of the study: Even with the large sequencing depth, rarefaction of the sorted-subset datasets indicated that sequencing was incomplete. Estimated clonotype richness was generally larger for naive than for memory subsets. Sampling was limited to blood, and TCR repertoires in tissue likely differ from TCR repertoires in blood. Higher generation probabilities were observed for clonotypes shared by all four sorted-subset donors than for non-shared clonotypes. Because the study included only a small number of donors, the genetic and exposure-history diversity represented was limited. Pairwise subsampling led to the expectation that sequencing depth would affect the degree of clonotype sharing among donors. Approximately 5% of naive CD4, 3% to 4% of naive CD8, about 2.1% of memory CD4, and 0.4% of memory CD8 clonotypes were shared across a few donors.

Donors were healthy HIV-negative adults with no recently reported acute infections or vaccinations. Only Caucasian adults living in Nashville, Tennessee, USA were represented among the donors. Magnetic negative selection was used to enrich CD4+ T cells, after which naive cells were positively selected on CD45RA and the negative fraction became the memory subset. After blood collection by leukapheresis, PBMCs were isolated using Ficoll-Histopaque density gradient centrifugation and then cryopreserved in the vapor phase of liquid nitrogen. Analytical flow cytometry was used to check the purity and quantity of every magnetically sorted T cell population. Genomic DNA was isolated from every sorted fraction and measured by UV absorbance on a Nanodrop 2000c. Note on this clone: Which antigen it targets is not known. No per-base quality is available; no much larger clone lies one base away.

Using the deep immunoSEQ assay, multiplex PCR amplified TCR CDR3 regions from genomic DNA. Extracted genomic DNA from each cell subset was spread evenly across all wells of several immunoSEQ 96-well plates, with each plate serving as a replicate. For sorted subsets, 150 to 250 ng of genomic DNA, equivalent to around 30,000 T cell genomes, went into each replicate PCR. The purified libraries were quantified using a Qubit 3.0 fluorometer, sized with a Bioanalyzer 2100, and then quantified again using the KAPA Library Quantification kit. Each immunoSEQ 96-well plate was sequenced on its own single-read 150-cycle Illumina NextSeq 550 flow cell. The authors' pipeline ran thus. Because the immunoSEQ output held only junctional sequences and lacked quality scores, the filtering could not match the filtering applied to full-length reads. Sequences were annotated with PyIR, a Python wrapper for IgBLAST v1.9, and V/J genes and CDR3 were assigned using IMGT germline references. Any read was removed if the V/J assignment was weak (E-value above 1e-6), the CDR3 was missing, or the read contained stop codons, out-of-frame junctions, or ambiguous translated residues. V3J clonotypes were defined as sequences sharing an identical inferred V gene, J gene, and CDR3 amino acid sequence. Percentage overlap between repertoires was calculated by dividing the number of shared unique clonotypes by the size of the smaller repertoire. Three approaches were used to assess repertoire richness: RTK rarefaction, the Chao1 estimator, and Recon v2.1 estimates of unobserved clonotypes. For all TCRbeta clonotypes obtained by the gDNA method from a few donors, generation probabilities were computed with OLGA. TCRdb carries this immuneACCESS record with in-frame sequences only. Its versions omit some clonotypes, under half of them owing to an unresolved V gene in the studies checked, with the rest unexplained. For V, J and clone size, that table is used; D and trimming come from the DNA. This sample gives over a million clones in total; roughly 96% of them show up just once. The leading ten clones occupy approximately 1.2% of the sample.

Material: naive CD4+ T cells sorted from blood. This sample's cell subset or site label indicates: CD45RA+ positively selected. This receptor was identified in a man aged 25 to 40 in good health.

This receptor has the CDR3 CASTVQPPTYEQYF. DNA sequence: TGCGCCAGCACGGTGCAGCCCCCTACCTACGAGCAGTACTTC. The V gene is TRBV10-2 and the J gene is TRBJ2-7; no confident D gene assignment can be made. A distance of 15 bases separates the germline ends of V and J, which lose 7 bases and 2 bases respectively. There are 14 amino acids in the CDR3, from cysteine to phenylalanine inclusive. The DNA shown is the 42-base CDR3, in frame from base 1. The germline V gene specifies WSHSY as CDR1 and SAAADI as CDR2.